These 28 T cell receptor beta chains came from one sample sequenced in a study of cytomegalovirus exposure and HLA in healthy donors. This PCR relied on a set of 60 Vbeta primers and 13 Jbeta primers. Clones were sequenced by immunoSEQ multiplex PCR, and TCRdb holds only the in-frame ones, with some missing. Found here are roughly 120,000 clones, 70% to 85% of them singletons; the top ten hold 3.5% to 4%. Source material: PBMCs. These receptors were collected from a human donor in good health.

The CDR3, as DNA: TGCGCCAGCAGCTTGGAGGGGGCGGTGAACACTGAAGCTTTCTTT. Translation gives CASSLEGAVNTEAFF. The J gene is TRBJ1-1, the V gene TRBV5-1; TRBD1 matches at 7 bases. Germline lookup yields CDR1 SGHRS and CDR2 YFSETQ. Trimming at V came to 0 bases and at J to 0 bases, leaving 2 bases not matched to a gene. The CDR3 contains 15 residues.

This clone was counted between two and nine times. CDR3: CASNEGKEKLFF. The CDR3 DNA reads as TGTGCCAGCAATGAGGGAAAAGAAAAACTGTTTTTT. The V call is TRBV28, the J call TRBJ1-4, with no clear D. Germline V gene sequence: CDR1 MDHEN, CDR2 SYDVKM. This CDR3 region has 12 residues. The V and J ends lost 7 bases and 8 bases respectively, with 11 bases between them.

A single count supports this clone. The chain carries TRBV28 and TRBJ1-1; TRBD1 matches 7 bases. V gave up 6 bases and J gave up 7 bases; unmatched junction bases: 11. The germline gives CDR1 MDHEN, CDR2 SYDVKM. CDR3 size: 14 residues. The CDR3 DNA reads TGTGCCAGCAGGGGCGGTACAGGGGCCTATGAAGCTTTCTTT. Its translation is CASRGGTGAYEAFF.

CDR3 bases: TGTGCCAGCAGCTTAGAAACGGGGGTCTATGGCTACACCTTC. This encodes CASSLETGVYGYTF. The chain recombines TRBV7-9 with TRBJ1-2, with TRBD1 as a possible D gene (5 bases). The germline gives CDR1 SEHNR, CDR2 FQNEAQ (reference sequence). V gave up 1 base and J gave up 4 bases, with 10 bases separating them. CDR3 size: 14 residues. Full variable domain (missing parts from reference TRBV7-9 and TRBJ1-2): DTGVSQNPRHKITKRGQNVTFRCDPISEHNRLYWYRQTLGQGPEFLTYFQNEAQLEKSRLLSDRFSAERPKGSFSTLEIQRTEQGDSAMYLCASSLETGVYGYTFGSGTRLTVV.

This clone has just a few counts. CDR3 coding DNA: TGTGCCAGCAGCCGGGTCGGAAACTCTGGAAACACCATATATTTT. Its protein product is CASSRVGNSGNTIYF. This chain links TRBV7-8 with TRBJ1-3; D is undetermined. V dropped 5 bases and J dropped 0 bases, with 11 bases sitting between them. The CDR3 totals 15 residues. CDR1 is SGHVS and CDR2 is FQNEAQ in the germline V gene.

This chain joins TRBV9 and TRBJ1-2; 10 nucleotides line up with TRBD1. Germline V lookup: CDR1 SGDLS, CDR2 YYNGEE. There are 15 residues in the CDR3. V was clipped by 4 bases and J by 3 bases; unmatched bases: 6. The DNA for the CDR3 is TGTGCCAGCAGCCCCAGGACAGGGGGTGACTATGGCTACACCTTC. Encoded protein: CASSPRTGGDYGYTF.

The chain recombines TRBV30 with TRBJ2-7, with D possibly being TRBD1 (6 bases). Trimming removed 3 bases at V and 4 bases at J, with 13 bases between. The germline gives CDR1 GTSNPN, CDR2 SVGIG (reference sequence). CDR3 length equals 13 residues. CDR3 in DNA: TGTGCCTGGAGACAGGGTCCGTGGTACGAGCAGTACTTC. It yields the protein CAWRQGPWYEQYF.

J is TRBJ1-2 and V is TRBV28, with D uncertain. CDR1 is MDHEN and CDR2 is SYDVKM in the germline V gene. V lost 2 bases to trimming and J lost 8 bases, with 15 bases between them. This CDR3 spans 14 amino acids. The CDR3 DNA is TGTGCCAGCAGTTTAAACTCCGGGGAACGGGGCTACACCTTC. As protein: CASSLNSGERGYTF.

Remarks on this clone: Other DNA sequences in the same sample also yield this CDR3. The chain carries TRBV2 and TRBJ2-3; 8 bases align to TRBD1. This CDR3 spans 14 amino acids. The J segment lost 4 bases and the V segment lost 2 bases, leaving 2 bases of the junction unmatched. The germline V gene has CDR1 SNHLY and CDR2 FYNNEI. The CDR3: CASSEQGAPDTQYF. The CDR3 DNA reads as TGTGCCAGCAGTGAACAGGGGGCCCCAGATACGCAGTATTTT.

The V gene is TRBV27, the J gene TRBJ2-6; D gene uncertain. Germline V gene lookup returns CDR1 MNHEY and CDR2 SMNVEV (reference sequence). This CDR3 has 14 residues. V was clipped by 5 bases and J by 6 bases, with 11 bases between them. The CDR3 loop reads CASSITWQANVLTF. The CDR3 DNA reads TGTGCCAGCAGTATAACATGGCAGGCCAACGTCCTGACTTTC. The whole variable domain, remainder taken from reference TRBV27 and TRBJ2-6, is EAQVTQNPRYLITVTGKKLTVTCSQNMNHEYMSWYRQDPGLGLRQIYYSMNVEVTDKGDVPEGYKVSRKEKRNFPLILESPSPNQTSLYFCASSITWQANVLTFGAGSRLTVL.

V and J are TRBV19 and TRBJ1-2; tentatively, D is TRBD1 (6 bases). Trimming took 7 bases from V and 1 from J, leaving 22 bases between them. The germline CDR1 and CDR2 sequences are LNHDA and SQIVND (reference sequence). The CDR3 consists of 17 residues. This CDR3 is CASMGPLKKGGNYGYTF. Here the CDR3 DNA reads TGTGCCAGTATGGGTCCATTAAAAAAAGGGGGTAACTATGGCTACACCTTC.

This chain joins TRBV7-3 and TRBJ1-2; possibly TRBD1 for D (6 bases). Germline-derived CDR1 and CDR2 are SGHTA and FQGTGA. The CDR3 consists of 15 residues. Trimming removed 2 bases at V and 4 bases at J, with 14 bases between. The CDR3 region has the DNA TGTGCCAGCAGCTTAGGCGAGGGGGTCCCCTATGGCTACACCTTC. Its translation is CASSLGEGVPYGYTF.

The chain links TRBV4-1 to TRBJ1-5; 10 bases agree with TRBD1. The V and J ends lost 5 bases and 6 bases, in that order; junction bases with no gene match: 10. The CDR3 loop spans 16 amino acids. CDR1 is MGHRA, CDR2 YSYEKL, per germline. CDR3 nucleotides: TGCGCCAGCAGCGCTCTCGGGACAGGGGAAGCTCAGCCCCAGCATTTT. Protein product: CASSALGTGEAQPQHF.

This clone was seen only a few times. CDR3 loop: CASSYGGGVTEQFF. The DNA for the CDR3 is TGTGCCAGCAGTTACGGCGGAGGGGTAACTGAGCAGTTCTTC. The chain couples TRBV6-5 to TRBJ2-1; D is possibly TRBD2 (6 bases). This CDR3 contains 14 residues. The germline V and J ends were trimmed by 2 bases and 9 bases, with 14 bases remaining between them. The germline gives CDR1 MNHEY, CDR2 SVGAGI.

The chain has TRBV2 and TRBJ2-7; 11 nucleotides match TRBD2. The junction had 6 bases not matched to a gene; V was cut back by 4 bases and J by 1 base. Germline CDR1 and CDR2: SNHLY and FYNNEI. The CDR3 loop spans 16 amino acids. CDR3 DNA: TGTGCCAGCAGTGGGACTAGCGGGCCTCGATCCTACGAGCAGTACTTC. It is translated as CASSGTSGPRSYEQYF.

The chain is built from TRBV6-6 and TRBJ1-1; D might be TRBD1 (6 bases). The CDR3 contains 13 residues. Germline lookup yields CDR1 MNHNY and CDR2 SVGAGI (reference sequence). V lost 2 bases and J 6 bases, leaving 10 bases between the germline ends. This CDR3 reads CASSYGGGPEAFF. In DNA form, the CDR3 reads TGTGCCAGCAGTTACGGGGGGGGGCCTGAAGCTTTCTTT.

V is TRBV6-6 and J is TRBJ2-7; tentative D call: TRBD2 (5 bases). The CDR3 is 12 residues long. Germline CDR1 MNHNY, CDR2 SVGAGI (reference sequence). The V end lost 1 base, the J end lost 6 bases, and 7 bases lay between the germline ends. CDR3: CASSYLEGEQYF. The CDR3 DNA reads as TGTGCCAGCAGTTACTTAGAGGGCGAGCAGTACTTC.

This clone was observed a few times. The rearrangement links TRBV6-5 to TRBJ2-1; D call uncertain. V dropped 2 bases and J dropped 5 bases, with 7 bases sitting between them. The germline V gene has CDR1 MNHEY and CDR2 SVGAGI. This CDR3 has 13 amino acids. The CDR3, as DNA: TGTGCCAGCAGTTACCTAGGAAACAATGAGCAGTTCTTC. Amino acid sequence: CASSYLGNNEQFF.

The chain is built from TRBV28 and TRBJ2-2; D gene uncertain. The V gene's germline CDR1 is MDHEN and CDR2 SYDVKM. The CDR3 has 16 residues. Trimming stripped 4 bases from V and 1 base from J, with 13 bases between. CDR3 loop: CASSSPSRENTGELFF. In DNA form, the CDR3 reads TGTGCCAGCAGTTCCCCCTCACGAGAGAACACCGGGGAGCTGTTTTTT.

The rearrangement uses TRBV10-3 and TRBJ2-7, with 12 bases matching TRBD1. CDR1 is ENHRY, CDR2 SYGVKD, per germline. This CDR3 has 16 amino acids. The V and J ends lost 3 bases and 6 bases, in that order; junction bases with no gene match: 9. In DNA form, the CDR3 reads TGTGCCATCAGTGACCGGGACAGGGGGCTCGGGCGCGAGCAGTACTTC. Protein product: CAISDRDRGLGREQYF.

The genes are TRBV2 and TRBJ2-7, with a tentative D call TRBD2 (5 bases). The CDR3 contains 14 residues. CDR1 SNHLY and CDR2 FYNNEI come from the germline V gene. Trimming pared 8 bases from V and 3 bases from J, leaving 17 bases between. The CDR3 is CASASVLAHYEQYF. CDR3 sequence (DNA): TGTGCCAGCGCCTCCGTCCTAGCTCACTACGAGCAGTACTTC.

This chain's CDR3 is CARLRGWSNEQFF. CDR3 DNA: TGTGCCAGACTCAGGGGGTGGAGCAATGAGCAGTTCTTC. The V and J genes are TRBV2 and TRBJ2-1, with TRBD1 matching over 7 bases. The CDR3 has 13 residues. Germline CDR1 is SNHLY and CDR2 is FYNNEI. Trimming removed 9 bases from V and 6 bases from J; junction bases left unmatched: 8. Using reference TRBV2 and TRBJ2-1 for the parts outside the CDR3, the full variable domain is EPEVTQTPSHQVTQMGQEVILRCVPISNHLYFYWYRQILGQKVEFLVSFYNNEISEKSEIFDDQFSVERPDGSNFTLKIRSTKLEDSAMYFCARLRGWSNEQFFGPGTRLTVL.

This clone occurred once. Mismatch with germline at one junction end may stem from a read error. This chain links TRBV6-1 with TRBJ1-1; TRBD1 aligns across 7 bases. Germline V gene lookup returns CDR1 MNHNS and CDR2 SASEGT. The CDR3 consists of 10 residues. CDR3 coding DNA: TGTGCCAGCGGCTCCGGGACAGATTCTTTT. Residues: CASGSGTDSF.

The rearrangement uses TRBV29-1 and TRBJ1-1, with no clear D. V lost 6 bases and J 7 bases, leaving 9 bases between the germline ends. The CDR3 has 10 residues. The germline V gene has CDR1 SQVTM and CDR2 ANQGSEA. CDR3 bases: TGCAGCGTAGCGGCGGGTGAAGCTTTCTTT. It yields the protein CSVAAGEAFF.

This chain joins TRBV28 and TRBJ1-2; maybe TRBD1 (5 bases). Trimming cost V 8 bases and J 4 bases, with 11 bases left between them. The CDR3 covers 12 residues. The germline CDR1 and CDR2 sequences are MDHEN and SYDVKM. The CDR3 nucleotides are TGTGCCAGCCGTAGGGGATTCTATGGCTACACCTTC. It codes for CASRRGFYGYTF.

As DNA, the CDR3 is TGTGCCAGTAGTATAGTAAGGGGACTAGCGGCCCAGAGCTCCTACAATGAGCAGTTCTTC. Translated: CASSIVRGLAAQSSYNEQFF. The gene calls are TRBV19 and TRBJ2-1, with 11 nucleotides matching TRBD2. The germline V gene encodes CDR1 LNHDA and CDR2 SQIVND (reference sequence). There are 20 residues in the CDR3. V gave up 1 base and J gave up 0 bases; unmatched junction bases: 11.

This clone has just one count. J is TRBJ1-2 and V is TRBV10-3; D is possibly TRBD1 (6 bases). V was clipped by 2 bases and J by 1 base, with 17 bases between them. The CDR3 extends over 17 amino acids. Germline values: CDR1 ENHRY, CDR2 SYGVKD. CDR3 DNA: TGTGCCATCAGTGAGGGCAGGGGCCCCAATAGTAACTATGGCTACACCTTC. Encoded protein: CAISEGRGPNSNYGYTF.

The chain couples TRBV11-1 to TRBJ2-1; the match to TRBD2 covers 16 bases. Germline V lookup: CDR1 SGHAT, CDR2 FQDESV (reference sequence). This CDR3 comprises 17 residues. V was pared by 5 bases and J by 4 bases, with 5 bases of the junction left unmatched. The CDR3 spells CASSPRGLAGGYNEQFF. Written as DNA, the CDR3 is TGTGCCAGCAGCCCCCGGGGACTAGCGGGAGGGTACAATGAGCAGTTCTTC.